These T cell receptor beta chains were read from a single sample in a study of T-cell reconstitution after alpha-beta-depleted transplantation in children. MiXCR, run by TCRdb on the PCR reads, gives a single entry per CDR3 protein. The table has hundreds of thousands of distinct CDR3 sequences, 8% to 9.5% seen once. The source was PBMCs from the stem cell graft donor, collected from the stem cell graft. These receptors were taken from a human donor who donated a stem cell graft to a child with acute lymphoblastic leukemia. The CDR3 runs from the conserved cysteine through the conserved F or W. The order of the fields is V gene, D gene, J gene, CDR3 length, clone size, CDR3 DNA, CDR3 protein. D genes are given only for firm matches. Size tells how often a clone was seen (once, few, many) or the class of an expanded clone, and some rows leave it out.

>TRBV20-1|.|TRBJ1-2|12|many
TGCAGTGCTACCCCCGGGGGGTATGGCTACACCTTC
CSATPGGYGYTF
>TRBV5-1|TRBD2|TRBJ2-2|20|many
TGCGCCAGCAGCTCGGCAGAGGGACTAGCGGGGGGACTGAACACCGGGGAGCTGTTTTTT
CASSSAEGLAGGLNTGELFF
>TRBV5-1|.|TRBJ2-7|11|many
TGCGCCAGCAGCGCCCAAAACGAGCAGTACTTC
CASSAQNEQYF
>TRBV12-3/TRBV12-4|TRBD2|TRBJ2-1|19|few
TGTGCCAGCAGCCCAACTCCCGGGACTAGCGGGGGGACATACAATGAGCAGTTCTTC
CASSPTPGTSGGTYNEQFF
>TRBV5-1|.|TRBJ2-3|14|many
TGCGCCAGCAGCTTGGGCGCTAGCACAGATACGCAGTATTTT
CASSLGASTDTQYF
>TRBV5-4|.|TRBJ2-3|15|.
TGTGCCAGCAGCGGTGCTGGGAGAAACACAGATACGCAGTATTTT
CASSGAGRNTDTQYF
>TRBV7-6|TRBD1|TRBJ2-1|14|.
TGTGCCAGCAGCTCCCGGGACAGCTACAATGAGCAGTTCTTC
CASSSRDSYNEQFF
>TRBV12-3/TRBV12-4|.|TRBJ1-2|15|few
TGTGCCAGCAGTTTATGGCAGGGAACTAACTATGGCTACACCTTC
CASSLWQGTNYGYTF
>TRBV20-1|TRBD1|TRBJ1-2|12|many
TGCAGTGCTAGGGGACAGGTGTATGGCTACACCTTC
CSARGQVYGYTF
>TRBV6-2/TRBV6-3|.|TRBJ2-7|11|few
TGTGCCAGCAGCCGACTTGAGGAGCAGTACTTC
CASSRLEEQYF
>TRBV20-1|TRBD1|TRBJ1-5|13|.
TGCAGTGCCAGGGGGACAGGGTTTCAGCCCCAGCATTTT
CSARGTGFQPQHF
>TRBV29-1|.|TRBJ2-7|12|few
TGCAGCGTTACCACTATGGGTGGCGAGCAGTACTTC
CSVTTMGGEQYF
>TRBV9|TRBD2|TRBJ2-3|13|few
TGTGCCAGCAGCGTACCCGGGGGGGATACGCAGTATTTT
CASSVPGGDTQYF
>TRBV11-3|TRBD2|TRBJ2-1|13|many
TGTGCCAGCAGCACCGAGGGAGGGAATGAGCAGTTCTTC
CASSTEGGNEQFF
>TRBV10-3|.|TRBJ2-5|15|few
TGTGCCATCAGTGGGGGATCAGGGATTCTGGAGACCCAGTACTTC
CAISGGSGILETQYF
>TRBV2|TRBD2|TRBJ2-1|16|.
TGTGCCAGCAGTCCTCTCCTAGCGGGGGGGCCGAATGAGCAGTTCTTC
CASSPLLAGGPNEQFF
>TRBV7-6|.|TRBJ2-2|18|few
TGTGCCAGCAGCTTAGCGCCTCTCGGGGATGATCACACCGGGGAGCTGTTTTTT
CASSLAPLGDDHTGELFF
>TRBV7-7|.|TRBJ1-2|15|.
TGTGCCAGCAGCCCAGGGGTCGGGGGTGAGGATGGCTACACCTTC
CASSPGVGGEDGYTF
>TRBV5-1|.|TRBJ2-2|16|many
TGCGCCAGCAGCTCCGACGGGGGGCTCCACACCGGGGAGCTGTTTTTT
CASSSDGGLHTGELFF
>TRBV29-1|.|TRBJ2-1|10|many
TGCAGCTCCTTAGTCGATGAGCAGTTCTTC
CSSLVDEQFF
>TRBV27|.|TRBJ1-2|15|many
TGTGCCAGCAGCCCCCTGCTGGGTAACGACTATGGCTACACCTTC
CASSPLLGNDYGYTF
>TRBV2|.|TRBJ2-3|14|.
TGTGCCAGCAGTGAAGGCGAGGTCACAGATACGCAGTATTTT
CASSEGEVTDTQYF
>TRBV12-3/TRBV12-4|TRBD2|TRBJ2-1|13|.
TGTGCCAGCAGTACGGGGGGGAAAAATGAGCAGTTCTTC
CASSTGGKNEQFF
>TRBV27|.|TRBJ1-1|16|.
TGTGCCAGCAGTTTTTCCGCTGGGGGTATGAACACTGAAGCTTTCTTT
CASSFSAGGMNTEAFF